The clone carrying this T cell receptor beta chain was detected once. Its specificity is unknown. This specimen belongs to a study of cytomegalovirus exposure and HLA in healthy donors. Whole-study findings and limits: A later analysis showed HLA-associated TCR beta chains outstripping equally common others in clonal expansion. Cytomegalovirus association was assigned to about 150 TCR beta chains. Earlier analysis yielded a pattern in which most TCR beta V segments were productive about 87% or about 30% of the time.

There are 15 residues in the CDR3. CDR1 and CDR2 (germline): LNHNV, YYDKDF (reference sequence). V gave up 0 bases and J gave up 3 bases, with 12 bases separating them. A multiplex PCR was run with 60 Vbeta primers and 13 Jbeta primers. The method was immunoSEQ multiplex PCR; TCRdb's version includes in-frame clones alone and lacks a portion of them. The sample has 95,000 to 130,000 clones, around 60% seen once. The chain recombines TRBV15 with TRBJ2-7; possible D gene TRBD1, 6 bases. This clonotype originated in a woman aged 40 to 50 in good health and CMV-seropositive. The sequenced sample consisted of PBMCs. The chain's CDR3 is CATSREGGGYYEQYF. CDR3 bases: TGTGCCACCAGCAGAGAAGGGGGTGGTTACTACGAGCAGTACTTC.